This TCR beta chain emerged from a study of cytomegalovirus exposure and HLA in healthy donors. Primers for the PCR totalled 60 Vbeta and 13 Jbeta. Sequenced by immunoSEQ multiplex PCR; TCRdb stores in-frame clones only, minus some. The table records 170,000 or so clones, around 83% of them present only once. The germline CDR1 and CDR2 sequences are SGHDN and FVKESK. The V end was cut by 1 base, the J end by 0 bases, with 14 bases between. The CDR3 has 17 amino acids. The sample consisted of PBMCs. The receptor was isolated from a man over 45 in good health and CMV-seronegative. The chain is built from TRBV14 and TRBJ2-3, with a tentative D call TRBD2 (5 bases). The CDR3 DNA sequence: TGTGCCAGCAGCCAAGCGGGGTTTAGGGTCAGCACAGATACGCAGTATTTT. Amino acid sequence: CASSQAGFRVSTDTQYF.